This is a list of T cell receptor beta chains from one sample in a study of early T cells in non-severe SARS-CoV-2 infection. MiXCR, run by TCRdb on the 5' RACE reads, gives a single entry per CDR3 protein. The top ten hold approximately 9.1% of the sample, which has tens of thousands of distinct CDR3 sequences, roughly 3.9% seen once. Sequencing used whole blood. These receptors came from an adult who was a healthcare worker with PCR-confirmed SARS-CoV-2 infection or an uninfected control (not recorded which). Both conserved end residues are part of each CDR3. The size of a clone is reported for some rows only, either as once, few or many, or as a class for expanded clones.

many,TRBJ1-2,TRBV11-2,CASSLEASVTGNGYTF
many,TRBJ2-1,TRBV3-1,CASSQTSGMGEQFF
many,TRBJ1-2,TRBV2,CASSASRSSGYTF
many,TRBJ1-2,TRBV29-1,CSVEEGLGYTF
many,TRBJ1-1,TRBV10-3,CAIRARGLMNTEAFF
many,TRBJ2-5,TRBV20-1,CSASRKRRLAGGGETQYF
many,TRBJ2-3,TRBV7-2,CASSLVAALAGGPDTQYF
many,TRBJ2-2,TRBV12-3/TRBV12-4,CASSPQGWAIGELFF
many,TRBJ1-1,TRBV20-1,CSARQQGPNTEAFF
many,TRBJ2-1,TRBV6-2/TRBV6-3,CASSYFLAGAYEQFF
many,TRBJ2-1,TRBV24-1,CATSETGRQGKHEQFF
many,TRBJ2-5,TRBV7-2,CASSLASSGVQETQYF
many,TRBJ2-1,TRBV6-1,CASRKHVAGANEQFF
medium-sized,TRBJ2-2,TRBV29-1,CSVRNTGELFF
-,TRBJ2-6,TRBV5-1,CASKITGANVLTF
many,TRBJ2-3,TRBV6-2/TRBV6-3,CASSYPLGGTDTQYF
few,TRBJ2-2,TRBV4-3,CASSPSQANTGELFF
many,TRBJ2-2,TRBV6-4,CASSELATGELFF
few,TRBJ2-7,TRBV11-2,CASSAGDSYYEQYF
few,TRBJ2-3,TRBV3-1,CASRGTGTSTDTQYF
-,TRBJ1-1,TRBV2,CASRDWTENTEAFF
many,TRBJ2-5,TRBV7-3,CASSLGQSNRETQYF
many,TRBJ2-3,TRBV7-6,CASSLEAGRTDTQYF
many,TRBJ2-1,TRBV12-3/TRBV12-4,CASREDAEQFF
many,TRBJ2-2,TRBV7-2,CASSLGGRQTGELFF
many,TRBJ1-1,TRBV7-2,CASSLAGNTEAFF
many,TRBJ2-1,TRBV5-1,CASSLGTINEQFF
many,TRBJ2-3,TRBV29-1,CSVDFPTTDTQYF
many,TRBJ2-1,TRBV4-1,CASSPLLAGANEQFF
many,TRBJ1-5,TRBV7-9,CASSAQGHNQPQHF
many,TRBJ2-3,TRBV7-2,CASSLVGSAGGGTDTQYF
many,TRBJ2-5,TRBV7-3,CASSAVVGGQETQYF
few,TRBJ2-5,TRBV6-5,CASSYGTGQETQYF
many,TRBJ2-3,TRBV28,CASSLTDTQYF
many,TRBJ2-7,TRBV20-1,CSWGQGKPNTYEQYF
many,TRBJ1-1,TRBV6-2/TRBV6-3,CASSYPRPAEEAFF
once,TRBJ2-3,TRBV4-3,CASSQARNWRDTQYF